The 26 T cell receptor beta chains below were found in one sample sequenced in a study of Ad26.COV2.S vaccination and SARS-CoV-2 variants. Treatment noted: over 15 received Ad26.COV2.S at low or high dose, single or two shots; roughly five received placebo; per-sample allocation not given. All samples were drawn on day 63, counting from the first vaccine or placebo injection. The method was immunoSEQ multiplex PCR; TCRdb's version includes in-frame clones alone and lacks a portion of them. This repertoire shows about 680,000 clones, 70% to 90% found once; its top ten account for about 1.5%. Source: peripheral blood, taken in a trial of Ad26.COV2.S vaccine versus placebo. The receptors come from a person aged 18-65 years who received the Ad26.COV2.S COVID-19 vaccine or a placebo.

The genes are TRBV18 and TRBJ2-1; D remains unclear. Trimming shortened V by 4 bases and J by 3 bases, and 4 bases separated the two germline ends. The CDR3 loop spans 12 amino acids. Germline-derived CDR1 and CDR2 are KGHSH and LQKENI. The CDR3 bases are TGTGCCAGCTCACAACGCTACAATGAGCAGTTCTTC. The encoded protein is CASSQRYNEQFF.

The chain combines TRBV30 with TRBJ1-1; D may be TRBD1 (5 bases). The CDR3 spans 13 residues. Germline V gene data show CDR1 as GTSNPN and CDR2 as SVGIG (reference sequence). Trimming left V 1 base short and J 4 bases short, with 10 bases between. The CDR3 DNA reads TGTGCCTGGAGTGGCAGGGTGGGCACTGAAGCTTTCTTT. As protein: CAWSGRVGTEAFF.

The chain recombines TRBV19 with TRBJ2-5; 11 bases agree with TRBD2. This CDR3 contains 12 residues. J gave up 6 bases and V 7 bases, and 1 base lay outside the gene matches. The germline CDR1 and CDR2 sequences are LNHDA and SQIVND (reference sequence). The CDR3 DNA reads TGTGCCAGTACTAGCGGGGGGCAGACCCAGTACTTC. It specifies CASTSGGQTQYF.

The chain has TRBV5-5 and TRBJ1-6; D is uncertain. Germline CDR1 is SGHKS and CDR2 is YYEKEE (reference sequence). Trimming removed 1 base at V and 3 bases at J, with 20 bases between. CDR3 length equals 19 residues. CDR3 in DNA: TGTGCCAGCAGCTTGTTCCCATCCGCTGCAGGTTACTATAATTCACCCCTCCACTTT. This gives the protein CASSLFPSAAGYYNSPLHF. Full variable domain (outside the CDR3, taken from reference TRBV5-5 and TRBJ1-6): DAGVTQSPTHLIKTRGQQVTLRCSPISGHKSVSWYQQVLGQGPQFIFQYYEKEERGRGNFPDRFSARQFPNYSSELNVNALLLGDSALYLCASSLFPSAAGYYNSPLHFGNGTRLTVT.

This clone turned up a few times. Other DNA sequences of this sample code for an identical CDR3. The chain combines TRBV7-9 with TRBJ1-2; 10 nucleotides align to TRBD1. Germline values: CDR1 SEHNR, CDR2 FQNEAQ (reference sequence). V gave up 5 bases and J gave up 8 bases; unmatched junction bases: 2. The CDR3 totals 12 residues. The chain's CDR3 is CASSLGQGGYTF. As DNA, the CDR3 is TGTGCCAGCAGCCTGGGACAGGGGGGCTACACCTTC.

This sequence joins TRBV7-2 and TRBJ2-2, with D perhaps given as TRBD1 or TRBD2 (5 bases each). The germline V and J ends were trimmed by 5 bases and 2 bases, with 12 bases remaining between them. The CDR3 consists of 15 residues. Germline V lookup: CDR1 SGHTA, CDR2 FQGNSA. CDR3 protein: CASSRTRGNTGELFF. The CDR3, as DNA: TGTGCCAGCAGCCGCACGAGGGGCAACACCGGGGAGCTGTTTTTT.

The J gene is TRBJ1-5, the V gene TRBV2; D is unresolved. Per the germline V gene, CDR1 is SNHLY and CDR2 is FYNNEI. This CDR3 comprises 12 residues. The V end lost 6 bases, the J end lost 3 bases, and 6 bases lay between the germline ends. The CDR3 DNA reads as TGTGCCAGCAGATCAGACAATCAGCCCCAGCATTTT. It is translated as CASRSDNQPQHF.

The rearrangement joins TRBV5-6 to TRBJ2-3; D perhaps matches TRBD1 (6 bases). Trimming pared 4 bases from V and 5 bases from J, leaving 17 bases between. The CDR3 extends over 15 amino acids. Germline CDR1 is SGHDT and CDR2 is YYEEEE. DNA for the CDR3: TGTGCCAGCAGCCTGGTGGGGGCTCTGGTAGATACGCAGTATTTT. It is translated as CASSLVGALVDTQYF.

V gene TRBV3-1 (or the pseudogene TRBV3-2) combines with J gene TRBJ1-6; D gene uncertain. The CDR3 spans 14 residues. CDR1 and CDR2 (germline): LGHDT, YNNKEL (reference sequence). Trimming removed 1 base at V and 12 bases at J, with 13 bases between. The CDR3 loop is CASSQVGNGVPLHF. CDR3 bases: TGTGCCAGCAGCCAAGTTGGGAATGGAGTACCCCTCCACTTT.

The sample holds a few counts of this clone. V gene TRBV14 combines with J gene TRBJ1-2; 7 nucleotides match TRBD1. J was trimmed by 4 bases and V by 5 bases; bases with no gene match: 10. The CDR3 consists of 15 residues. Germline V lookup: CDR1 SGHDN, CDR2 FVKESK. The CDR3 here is CASSARQGSVYGYTF. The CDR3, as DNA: TGTGCCAGCAGCGCCCGACAGGGTTCCGTCTATGGCTACACCTTC.

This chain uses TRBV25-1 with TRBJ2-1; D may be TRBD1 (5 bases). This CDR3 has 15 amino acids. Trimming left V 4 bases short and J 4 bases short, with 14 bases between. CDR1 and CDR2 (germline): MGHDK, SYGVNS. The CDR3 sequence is CASSADIHIYNEQFF. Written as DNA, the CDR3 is TGTGCCAGCAGTGCGGACATCCACATTTACAATGAGCAGTTCTTC.

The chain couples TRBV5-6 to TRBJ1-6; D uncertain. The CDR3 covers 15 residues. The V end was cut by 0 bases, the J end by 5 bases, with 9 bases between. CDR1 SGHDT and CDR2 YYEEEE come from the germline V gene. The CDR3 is CASSLEHTNNSPLHF. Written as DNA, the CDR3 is TGTGCCAGCAGCTTGGAACACACAAATAATTCACCCCTCCACTTT. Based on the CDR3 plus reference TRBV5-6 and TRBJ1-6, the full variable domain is DAGVTQSPTHLIKTRGQQVTLRCSPKSGHDTVSWYQQALGQGPQFIFQYYEEEERQRGNFPDRFSGHQFPNYSSELNVNALLLGDSALYLCASSLEHTNNSPLHFGNGTRLTVT.

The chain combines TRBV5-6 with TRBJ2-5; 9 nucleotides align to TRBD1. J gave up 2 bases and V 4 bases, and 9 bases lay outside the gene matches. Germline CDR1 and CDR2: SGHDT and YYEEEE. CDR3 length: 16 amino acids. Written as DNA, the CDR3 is TGTGCCAGCAGCATCGGGGACAGGGAGTTTCAAGAGACCCAGTACTTC. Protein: CASSIGDREFQETQYF.

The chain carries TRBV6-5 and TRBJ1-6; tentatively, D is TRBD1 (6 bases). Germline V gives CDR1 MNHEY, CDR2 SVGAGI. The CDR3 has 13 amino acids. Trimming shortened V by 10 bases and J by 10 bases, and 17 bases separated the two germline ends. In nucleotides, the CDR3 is TGTGCCACCCAAGGACAGAGAGGGTCACCCCTCCACTTT. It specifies CATQGQRGSPLHF.

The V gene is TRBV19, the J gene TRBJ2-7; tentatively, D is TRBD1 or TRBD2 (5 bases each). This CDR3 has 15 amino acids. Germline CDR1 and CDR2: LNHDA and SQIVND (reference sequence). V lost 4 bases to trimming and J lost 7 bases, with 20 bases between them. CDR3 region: CASSTTGTENGEQYF. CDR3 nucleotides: TGTGCCAGTAGTACGACCGGGACGGAAAACGGGGAGCAGTACTTC.

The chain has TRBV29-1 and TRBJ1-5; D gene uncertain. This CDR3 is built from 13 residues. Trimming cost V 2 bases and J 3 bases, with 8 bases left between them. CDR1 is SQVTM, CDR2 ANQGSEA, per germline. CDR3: CSVESGFNQPQHF. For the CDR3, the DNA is TGCAGCGTTGAATCTGGGTTCAATCAGCCCCAGCATTTT. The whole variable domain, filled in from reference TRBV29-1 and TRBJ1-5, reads SAVISQKPSRDICQRGTSLTIQCQVDSQVTMMFWYRQQPGQSLTLIATANQGSEATYESGFVIDKFPISRPNLTFSTLTVSNMSPEDSSIYLCSVESGFNQPQHFGDGTRLSIL.

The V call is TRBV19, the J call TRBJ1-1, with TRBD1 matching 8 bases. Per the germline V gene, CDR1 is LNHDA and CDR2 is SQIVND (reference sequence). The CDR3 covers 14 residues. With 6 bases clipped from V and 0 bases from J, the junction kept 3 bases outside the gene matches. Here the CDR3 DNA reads TGTGCCAGTAGGTCGACAGGGGTGAACACTGAAGCTTTCTTT. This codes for CASRSTGVNTEAFF.

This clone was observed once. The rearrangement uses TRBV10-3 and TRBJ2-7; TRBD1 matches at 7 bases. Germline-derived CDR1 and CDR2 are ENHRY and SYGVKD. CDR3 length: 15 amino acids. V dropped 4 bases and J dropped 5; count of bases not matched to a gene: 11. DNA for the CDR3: TGTGCCATCAGTGGCCCTGACAGGGAACGGGACGAGCAGTACTTC. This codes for CAISGPDRERDEQYF.

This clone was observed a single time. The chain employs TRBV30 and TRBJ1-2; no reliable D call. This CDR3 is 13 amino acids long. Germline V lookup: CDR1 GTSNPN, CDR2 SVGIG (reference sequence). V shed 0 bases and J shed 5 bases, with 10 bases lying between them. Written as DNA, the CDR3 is TGTGCCTGGAGTGTACACTGGGATTATGGCTACACCTTC. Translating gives CAWSVHWDYGYTF.

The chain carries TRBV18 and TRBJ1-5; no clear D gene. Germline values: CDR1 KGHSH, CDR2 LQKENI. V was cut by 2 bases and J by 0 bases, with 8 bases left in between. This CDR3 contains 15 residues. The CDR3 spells CASSPGSSSNQPQHF. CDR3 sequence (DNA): TGTGCCAGCTCACCAGGGTCCAGTAGCAATCAGCCCCAGCATTTT.

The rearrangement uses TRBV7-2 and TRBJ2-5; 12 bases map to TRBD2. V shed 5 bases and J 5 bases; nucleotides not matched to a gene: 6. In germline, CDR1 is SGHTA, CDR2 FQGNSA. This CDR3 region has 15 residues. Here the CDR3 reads CASSPSGGAGETQYF. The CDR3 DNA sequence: TGTGCCAGCAGCCCTAGCGGGGGGGCCGGGGAGACCCAGTACTTC.

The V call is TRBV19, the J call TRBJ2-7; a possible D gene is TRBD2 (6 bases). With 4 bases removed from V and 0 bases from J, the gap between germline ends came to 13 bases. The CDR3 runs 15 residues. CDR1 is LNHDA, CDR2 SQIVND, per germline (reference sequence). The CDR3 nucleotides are TGTGCCAGTAGTACGGGACTCTTGAGCTCCTACGAGCAGTACTTC. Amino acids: CASSTGLLSSYEQYF.

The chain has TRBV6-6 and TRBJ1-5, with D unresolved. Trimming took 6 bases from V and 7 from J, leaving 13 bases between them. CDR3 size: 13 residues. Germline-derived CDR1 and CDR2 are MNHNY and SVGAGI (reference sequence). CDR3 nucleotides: TGTGCCAGCAGCCCACCCGGTGGGCAGCCCCAGCATTTT. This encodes CASSPPGGQPQHF.

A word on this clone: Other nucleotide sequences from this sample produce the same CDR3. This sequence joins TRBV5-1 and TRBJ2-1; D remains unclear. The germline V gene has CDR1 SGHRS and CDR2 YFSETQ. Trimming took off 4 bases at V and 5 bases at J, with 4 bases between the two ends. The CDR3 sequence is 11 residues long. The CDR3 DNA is TGCGCCAGCAGCCTCAACAATGAGCAGTTCTTC. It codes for CASSLNNEQFF.

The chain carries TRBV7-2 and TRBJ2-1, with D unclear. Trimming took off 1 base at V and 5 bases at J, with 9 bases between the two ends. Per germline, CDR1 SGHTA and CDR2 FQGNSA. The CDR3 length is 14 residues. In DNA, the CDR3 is TGTGCCAGCAGCTTAGGGTTGGGCCACAATGAGCAGTTCTTC. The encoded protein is CASSLGLGHNEQFF.

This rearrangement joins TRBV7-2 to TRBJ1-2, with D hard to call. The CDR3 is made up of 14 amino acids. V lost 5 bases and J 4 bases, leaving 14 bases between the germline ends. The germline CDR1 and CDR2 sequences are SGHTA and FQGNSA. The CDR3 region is CASSPPGQAYGYTF. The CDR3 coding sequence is TGTGCCAGCAGCCCGCCCGGGCAGGCCTATGGCTACACCTTC.